This record looks at one TCR beta chain sequence and its context. The antigen is not known. The V end lost 5 bases, the J end lost 8 bases, and 19 bases lay between the germline ends. There are 13 residues in the CDR3. The germline gives CDR1 GTSNPN, CDR2 SVGIG (reference sequence). The data derive from a study of OX40 agonist ivuxolimab in advanced cancers. Study-level background: Every 2 weeks, patients got intravenous ivuxolimab at one of six dose levels (0.01-10 mg/kg).

Prior autoimmune disease or systemic immunosuppression barred patients. Measured with immunoSEQ multiplex PCR; TCRdb has only the in-frame clones, and not every one. The sample shows roughly 54,000 clones, roughly 91% of them seen only once. The study, taken as a whole, reports: Some patients who did not respond also had low normalized T-cell clonal expansion. The study observed clonal expansion of CD4+ and CD8+ blood T cells by week 6 at 0.1 to 3.0 mg/kg.

The sequencing here drew on CD4+ or CD8+ T cells sorted from blood, taken in a trial of the OX40 agonist ivuxolimab. This rearrangement joins TRBV30 to TRBJ2-7; TRBD1 or TRBD2 may be the D gene (5 bases each). The receptor was isolated from an adult with an advanced solid tumor such as melanoma, head and neck, liver or kidney cancer. The CDR3 DNA follows: TGTGCCTGGGTACGATCCCGGGGCACCCAGCAGTACTTC. Protein: CAWVRSRGTQQYF.